A selection of T cell receptor beta chains follows, all from one sample in a study of T cells in Graves' hyperthyroidism and ophthalmopathy. One entry per CDR3 protein results from TCRdb running MiXCR on the multiplex PCR reads. The repertoire has about 740,000 distinct CDR3 sequences, roughly 15% of them found once; the top ten carry around 9.6%. The sequencing input was blood. These receptors came from a woman aged 18-29 years with Graves' hyperthyroidism. Each CDR3 is given with its conserved first and last residue. A D gene is named only where the DNA matches it firmly. Rows give clone size only sometimes, using once, few, many, or a class for an expanded clone.

v_gene	d_gene	j_gene	abundance	CDR3nt	CDR3aa
TRBV28	TRBD1	TRBJ1-2	once	TGTGCCAGTTATTCCGGGACAGGCGATGGCTACACCTTC	CASYSGTGDGYTF
TRBV20-1	TRBD2	TRBJ2-3	many	TGCAGTGCTAAGTGGGAGGGCCCAGATACGCAGTATTTT	CSAKWEGPDTQYF
TRBV19	TRBD1	TRBJ2-1	few	TGTGCCAGTAGGACCTGGTATTCCCAGGGGGCAAACTACAATGAGCAGTTCTTC	CASRTWYSQGANYNEQFF
TRBV12-3/TRBV12-4	NA	TRBJ2-7	many	TGTGCCAGCAGGCCGGTGGGGCAGGGACACGAGCAGTACTTC	CASRPVGQGHEQYF
TRBV6-1	NA	TRBJ2-1	many	TGTGCCAGCAGTTATGGGGGCCAGGGGAACAATGAGCAGTTCTTC	CASSYGGQGNNEQFF
TRBV24-1	NA	TRBJ2-1	few	TGTGCCACCAGTCTCTCGACGGCATACAATGAGCAGTTCTTC	CATSLSTAYNEQFF
TRBV2	TRBD1	TRBJ1-1	NA	TGTGCCAGCCAGGGGCAGGGGGGGATGAACACTGAAGCTTTCTTT	CASQGQGGMNTEAFF
TRBV7-6	NA	TRBJ2-1	many	TGTGCCAGCAGCTTAGAGGGAAGTGAGCAGTTCTTC	CASSLEGSEQFF
TRBV27	TRBD2	TRBJ2-7	few	TGTGCCAGCTGTCCCCAATCGGGGGGATCTGGGGAGCAGTACTTC	CASCPQSGGSGEQYF
TRBV11-1	NA	TRBJ1-1	many	TGTGCCAGCAGCTTAGAGGGACCGAAGAACACTGAAGCTTTCTTT	CASSLEGPKNTEAFF
TRBV24-1	TRBD1	TRBJ2-5	many	TGTGCCACCAGTGATTTTTCCGGGACAGGCGAAGAGACCCAGTACTTC	CATSDFSGTGEETQYF
TRBV7-8	NA	TRBJ2-1	many	TGTGCCAGCAGCCATCTCGAGGGTCTATACAATGAGCAGTTCTTC	CASSHLEGLYNEQFF
TRBV9	NA	TRBJ2-2	NA	TGTGCCAGCAGCGTAAACCCAAAACGCGTGAACACCGGGGAGCTGTTTTTT	CASSVNPKRVNTGELFF
TRBV20-1	NA	TRBJ1-5	many	TGCAGTGCTAGACGGACGGGACTTTATAGCAATCAGCCCCAGCATTTT	CSARRTGLYSNQPQHF
TRBV6-8	NA	TRBJ2-3	NA	TGTGCCACCACGTTACGATTGGTCTGGACCTCCACAGATACGCAGTATTTT	CATTLRLVWTSTDTQYF
TRBV19	NA	TRBJ1-5	few	TGTGCCAGTAGTACGATCGACAGGATAGGAAATCAGCCCCAGCATTTT	CASSTIDRIGNQPQHF
TRBV7-9	NA	TRBJ2-1	many	TGTGCCAGCAGCTTAGCGGGCCGACAGGCGCTAGAGCAGTTCTTC	CASSLAGRQALEQFF
TRBV7-2	NA	TRBJ1-5	many	TGTGCCAGCAGCGATATTCCCGGGAAGATGAGCAATCAGCCCCAGCATTTT	CASSDIPGKMSNQPQHF
TRBV10-3	NA	TRBJ2-1	NA	TGTGCCACCTCCCCAGGGGCCGAGCAGTTCTTC	CATSPGAEQFF
TRBV12-3/TRBV12-4	TRBD2	TRBJ2-5	many	TGTGCCAGCAGTAGGACTAGAATGGAGACCCAGTACTTC	CASSRTRMETQYF
TRBV28	TRBD1	TRBJ1-1	NA	TGTGCCAGCAGTATCGACAGGGGGCGGGAAACTTTCTTT	CASSIDRGRETFF
TRBV27	NA	TRBJ2-2	NA	TGTGCCAGCAGTTTATACCCCTCCGAGGGCGGGGAGCTGTTTTTT	CASSLYPSEGGELFF
TRBV6-5	TRBD1	TRBJ2-7	many	TGTGCCAGCAGTTACTTCGGACAGGCGACATACGAGCAGTACTTC	CASSYFGQATYEQYF
TRBV12-3/TRBV12-4	NA	TRBJ2-3	few	TGTGCCAGCAGTCCCTACTCAGGAGGGGGGGATACGCAGTATTTT	CASSPYSGGGDTQYF
TRBV6-1	NA	TRBJ2-7	few	TGTGCCAGCGCCTTTCCCTGGGGGAGCTCCTACGAGCAGTACTTC	CASAFPWGSSYEQYF
TRBV7-2	NA	TRBJ2-1	few	TGTGCCAGCAGCGCGATACGGGGAGATGAGCAGTTCTTC	CASSAIRGDEQFF
TRBV7-2	NA	TRBJ2-5	few	TGTGCCAGCAGCTCCCAAATTCGAGGGGGGCTCCAAGAGACCCAGTACTTC	CASSSQIRGGLQETQYF
TRBV19	TRBD1	TRBJ2-6	NA	TGTGCCAGTAGTAACAGGGGCCTCTCTGGGGCCAACGTCCTGACTTTC	CASSNRGLSGANVLTF
TRBV20-1	NA	TRBJ2-2	few	TGCAGTGCTAGTCCCAGGCGAATCCTGAACACCGGGGAGCTGTTTTTT	CSASPRRILNTGELFF
TRBV6-6	NA	TRBJ2-2	NA	TGTGCCAGCAGTTACAGGGGGACACTCTACACCGGGGAGCTGTTTTTT	CASSYRGTLYTGELFF
TRBV2	NA	TRBJ1-1	many	TGTGCCAGCCTCAGCTCTGAAGCTTTCTTT	CASLSSEAFF
TRBV29-1	NA	TRBJ1-1	many	TGCAGCGGTGGGAGATCGAACACTGAAGCTTTCTTT	CSGGRSNTEAFF
TRBV11-2	NA	TRBJ2-2	NA	TGTGCCAGCAGCTTATCGGGGGTAGATACCGGGGAGCTGTTTTTT	CASSLSGVDTGELFF
TRBV28	NA	TRBJ2-7	many	TGTGCCAGCAGCTCTGAGGGAACGACGGTATACGAGCAGTACTTC	CASSSEGTTVYEQYF
TRBV13	TRBD1	TRBJ1-2	many	TGTGCCAGCAGCTTAGGGAGACAGGGAGAGCTCTATGGCTACACCTTC	CASSLGRQGELYGYTF
TRBV4-3	TRBD1	TRBJ1-2	few	TGCGCCAGCAGCCAAGCCGTCCCGGGACAGCGAACTAACTATGGCTACACCTTC	CASSQAVPGQRTNYGYTF
TRBV7-8	TRBD2	TRBJ2-1	NA	TGTGCCAGCAGCTTGCGGGAGGGCGGTGAGCAGTTCTTC	CASSLREGGEQFF
TRBV28	TRBD2	TRBJ2-5	many	TGTGCCAGCCTGGGAGCGGGAGGGCAAGAGACCCAGTACTTC	CASLGAGGQETQYF
TRBV7-2	NA	TRBJ2-1	many	TGTGCCAGCAGCTTAGGGTTGAGCCTAAACAATGAGCAGTTCTTC	CASSLGLSLNNEQFF
TRBV2	NA	TRBJ2-7	many	TGTGCCAGCAGGGACCAGTACGACAGTAGCAGCTCCTACGAGCAGTACTTC	CASRDQYDSSSSYEQYF
TRBV28	TRBD2	TRBJ2-7	many	TGTGCCAGCAGCCCCGGGACTAGTCTATACGAGCAGTACTTC	CASSPGTSLYEQYF
TRBV12-3/TRBV12-4	NA	TRBJ2-1	many	TGTGCCAGCAGTTTAGCCCGCAGGGTTCCCTACAATGAGCAGTTCTTC	CASSLARRVPYNEQFF
TRBV27	NA	TRBJ1-2	many	TGTGCCAGCAGTTTATTACCCGGGCGTGTGGATGGCTACACCTTC	CASSLLPGRVDGYTF
TRBV18	NA	TRBJ1-2	few	TGTGCCAGCTCACCCCCGGGGCTCCAAAACTATGGCTACACCTTC	CASSPPGLQNYGYTF
TRBV20-1	TRBD1	TRBJ1-5	many	TGCAGTGCCAGGGACAGGGGCTCTTATGGCAATCAGCCCCAGCATTTT	CSARDRGSYGNQPQHF
TRBV27	NA	TRBJ2-7	few	TGTGCCAGCAGTTTATCCCCTTCGGCCTACGAGCAGTACTTC	CASSLSPSAYEQYF
TRBV7-9	NA	TRBJ1-4	few	TGTGCCAGCAGCCCCGCAGGGGTCACTAATGAAAAACTGTTTTTT	CASSPAGVTNEKLFF
TRBV30	TRBD2	TRBJ2-1	few	TGTGCCTGGAGTACTAGCGGGAGTCCTTACGAGCAGTTCTTC	CAWSTSGSPYEQFF
TRBV7-9	TRBD2	TRBJ2-5	many	TGTGCCAGCAGCTTAGTGGAAGGTAGCGGGAGATGGTTCTCAGAGACCCAGTACTTC	CASSLVEGSGRWFSETQYF
TRBV5-4	NA	TRBJ1-4	NA	TGTGCCAGCAGCTTTCGGGGGGGGGTGAATGAAAAACTGTTTTTT	CASSFRGGVNEKLFF